The source of this T cell receptor beta chain is a study of blood T cell repertoires in COVID-19. Profiled with immunoSEQ multiplex PCR; TCRdb holds only in-frame clones, not every one. This sample has over 200,000 clones, with around 90% found just once. CDR1 is LGHNA and CDR2 is YNFKEQ in the germline V gene. The CDR3 totals 15 residues. Trimming stripped 0 bases from V and 5 bases from J, with 14 bases between. The material sequenced was PBMCs or T cells enriched from blood (not recorded which). The J gene is TRBJ2-7, the V gene TRBV4-2, with D maybe TRBD2 (6 bases). The clonotype was recovered from a human donor in a cohort exposed to, infected with or recovered from COVID-19 (not recorded which). The donor label of this sample is uncertain. This CDR3 is CASSQERRGADEQYF. The CDR3 nucleotides read TGTGCCAGCAGCCAAGAGAGGAGGGGCGCGGACGAGCAGTACTTC.